This is a list of T cell receptor beta chains from one sample in a study of T cells in Graves' hyperthyroidism and ophthalmopathy. A single record per CDR3 protein comes from TCRdb applying MiXCR to the multiplex PCR reads. The sample records some 420,000 distinct CDR3 sequences, approximately 14% being singletons. The sequenced sample consisted of blood. The receptor source for this set is a woman between 18 and 30 years old with Graves' hyperthyroidism. Each CDR3 is given with its conserved first and last residue. The D gene is left open where the match is weak. Rows may omit the clone size; those that give it use once, few, many or a size class.

v_call	clone_size	j_call	d_call	cdr3_length	cdr3_aa	cdr3_nt
TRBV12-5	few	TRBJ1-5	NA	16	CASAQGASYSNQPQHF	TGTGCTAGTGCCCAAGGAGCTTCATATAGCAATCAGCCCCAGCATTTT
TRBV5-1	few	TRBJ2-1	NA	17	CASSLARTRGLYNEQFF	TGCGCCAGCAGCTTGGCCCGGACGAGAGGACTTTACAATGAGCAGTTCTTC
TRBV7-3	many	TRBJ2-2	NA	12	CASSFLTGELFF	TGTGCCAGCAGCTTTCTCACCGGGGAGCTGTTTTTT
TRBV4-1	NA	TRBJ2-7	NA	11	CASSQDDEQYF	TGCGCCAGCAGCCAAGACGACGAGCAGTACTTC
TRBV7-8	many	TRBJ1-1	NA	14	CASSFDRLNTEAFF	TGTGCCAGCAGCTTTGACAGGTTGAACACTGAAGCTTTCTTT
TRBV6-1	many	TRBJ1-4	TRBD1	13	CASSGTGREKLFF	TGTGCCAGCAGTGGGACAGGGCGTGAAAAACTGTTTTTT
TRBV20-1	many	TRBJ2-7	TRBD2	17	CSARDPWGTSGRNEQYF	TGCAGTGCTAGAGATCCATGGGGGACTAGCGGGAGAAACGAGCAGTACTTC
TRBV7-9	many	TRBJ2-3	NA	14	CASSPSVRSDTQYF	TGTGCCAGCAGCCCAAGCGTTCGGTCAGATACGCAGTATTTT
TRBV28	many	TRBJ2-7	NA	18	CASSWWSQTPSQRYEQYF	TGTGCCAGCAGTTGGTGGTCGCAAACGCCGTCCCAAAGGTACGAGCAGTACTTC
TRBV7-3	NA	TRBJ2-1	TRBD2	18	CASSWGLAGPSKYNEQFF	TGTGCCAGCAGCTGGGGACTAGCGGGACCCTCCAAATACAATGAGCAGTTCTTC
TRBV7-6	many	TRBJ1-5	NA	14	CASSPPGVSQPQHF	TGTGCCAGCAGCCCGCCGGGAGTAAGTCAGCCCCAGCATTTT
TRBV5-4	NA	TRBJ1-6	NA	14	CASSRDNTNSPLHF	TGTGCCAGCAGCCGGGACAATACTAATTCACCCCTCCACTTT
TRBV19	NA	TRBJ1-2	TRBD1	14	CASRRTGSNYGYTF	TGTGCCAGTAGAAGGACAGGGAGTAACTATGGCTACACCTTC
TRBV6-1	many	TRBJ2-5	TRBD1	12	CASRTGVETQYF	TGTGCCAGCCGGACAGGGGTTGAGACCCAGTACTTC
TRBV6-2/TRBV6-3	many	TRBJ1-2	NA	17	CASSYERADSRDYGYTF	TGTGCCAGCAGTTACGAGAGGGCAGACAGTCGGGACTATGGCTACACCTTC
TRBV9	NA	TRBJ1-6	NA	13	CASSVVWNSPLHF	TGTGCCAGCAGCGTAGTCTGGAATTCACCCCTCCACTTT
TRBV5-1	many	TRBJ1-1	NA	14	CASSADGMNTEAFF	TGCGCCAGCAGCGCGGACGGAATGAACACTGAAGCTTTCTTT
TRBV7-9	NA	TRBJ1-4	NA	14	CASSLGSTNEKLFF	TGTGCCAGCAGCTTAGGGTCAACTAATGAAAAACTGTTTTTT
TRBV5-8	many	TRBJ2-7	TRBD2	15	CASVSSGIGSYEQYF	TGTGCCAGCGTCTCTAGCGGAATCGGATCCTACGAGCAGTACTTC
TRBV7-2	many	TRBJ2-1	NA	11	CASSVRYEQFF	TGTGCCAGCAGCGTAAGATATGAGCAGTTCTTC
TRBV5-1	many	TRBJ2-7	NA	14	CASSPGQLSYEQYF	TGCGCCAGCAGCCCGGGACAACTCTCCTACGAGCAGTACTTC
TRBV6-2/TRBV6-3	few	TRBJ2-1	TRBD2	16	CASSYTPSGSVNEQFF	TGTGCCAGCAGTTACACCCCTAGCGGGAGTGTCAATGAGCAGTTCTTC
TRBV30	many	TRBJ1-2	TRBD1	17	CAWRAKTTDSGGYGYTF	TGTGCCTGGAGAGCGAAAACTACGGACTCAGGGGGCTATGGCTACACCTTC
TRBV7-9	NA	TRBJ1-2	NA	13	CASSFGPSPGYTF	TGTGCCAGCAGCTTCGGGCCCAGCCCGGGCTACACCTTC
TRBV4-2	NA	TRBJ2-3	NA	13	CASSQGPADTQYF	TGTGCCAGCAGCCAAGGTCCCGCAGATACGCAGTATTTT
TRBV27	NA	TRBJ2-1	TRBD2	18	CASSRRLAGGSSYNEQFF	TGTGCCAGCAGTCGAAGACTAGCGGGAGGAAGCTCCTACAATGAGCAGTTCTTC
TRBV6-1	many	TRBJ1-5	NA	17	CASRRTRVGDSNQPQHF	TGTGCCAGCAGAAGAACCAGGGTGGGGGATAGCAATCAGCCCCAGCATTTT
TRBV29-1	few	TRBJ1-2	NA	11	CSVTANYGYTF	TGCAGCGTGACAGCTAACTATGGCTACACCTTC
TRBV7-9	many	TRBJ2-1	NA	17	CASSSGDRGRGGNEQFF	TGTGCCAGCAGCTCCGGGGATCGCGGGAGAGGGGGTAATGAGCAGTTCTTC
TRBV30	NA	TRBJ2-1	TRBD2	15	CAWSVRGLADNEQFF	TGTGCCTGGAGTGTACGTGGACTAGCGGACAATGAGCAGTTCTTC
TRBV7-2	few	TRBJ1-2	NA	13	CASSPDSSRGYTF	TGTGCCAGCAGCCCGGACAGCTCTAGGGGCTACACCTTC
TRBV20-1	many	TRBJ2-1	TRBD2	16	CSARDPGLAVGDEQFF	TGCAGTGCTAGAGACCCGGGACTAGCGGTTGGCGATGAGCAGTTCTTC
TRBV6-1	NA	TRBJ2-2	TRBD2	14	CASSKSGGTGELFF	TGTGCCAGCAGTAAAAGCGGGGGGACCGGGGAGCTGTTTTTT
TRBV19	few	TRBJ1-4	NA	14	CASSSRAGNEKLFF	TGTGCCAGTAGTTCCCGGGCAGGGAATGAAAAACTGTTTTTT
TRBV2	NA	TRBJ2-7	TRBD2	15	CASSMSRTGGVEQYF	TGTGCCAGCAGTATGTCCCGGACCGGGGGGGTCGAGCAGTACTTC
TRBV30	NA	TRBJ2-3	NA	14	CAWSRSFGTDTQYF	TGTGCCTGGAGTCGTAGTTTTGGCACAGATACGCAGTATTTT
TRBV19	NA	TRBJ2-2	NA	13	CASSTSDSGELFF	TGTGCCAGTAGTACCTCGGACAGCGGGGAGCTGTTTTTT
TRBV5-1	many	TRBJ2-1	NA	14	CASTNESSYNEQFF	TGCGCCAGCACCAATGAGAGCTCCTACAATGAGCAGTTCTTC
TRBV20-1	many	TRBJ2-7	TRBD2	14	CSAPALAGGSEQYF	TGCAGTGCCCCTGCCCTAGCGGGAGGGAGCGAGCAGTACTTC
TRBV5-1	many	TRBJ2-2	NA	15	CASSLEGRDTGELFF	TGCGCCAGCAGCTTGGAGGGCCGGGACACCGGGGAGCTGTTTTTT
TRBV4-3	NA	TRBJ1-4	NA	15	CASNQSPGTAEKLFF	TGCGCCAGCAACCAAAGCCCGGGGACCGCCGAAAAACTGTTTTTT
TRBV28	many	TRBJ2-7	TRBD1	15	CASREGDSPSYEQYF	TGTGCCAGCAGAGAGGGGGACAGCCCCTCCTACGAGCAGTACTTC
TRBV27	NA	TRBJ1-4	TRBD1	15	CASSFRGTEGEKLFF	TGTGCCAGCAGTTTCAGGGGGACAGAGGGGGAAAAACTGTTTTTT
TRBV5-4	many	TRBJ2-3	NA	16	CASSWRGAGLTDTQYF	TGTGCCAGCAGCTGGAGGGGGGCAGGTCTTACAGATACGCAGTATTTT
TRBV6-2/TRBV6-3	NA	TRBJ2-2	NA	14	CASSYSGETGELFF	TGTGCCAGCAGTTACTCGGGGGAAACCGGGGAGCTGTTTTTT
TRBV4-1	many	TRBJ1-1	NA	14	CASSQLRKNTEAFF	TGCGCCAGCAGCCAATTGCGGAAGAACACTGAAGCTTTCTTT
TRBV25-1	many	TRBJ2-7	NA	14	CASSEGNRVGEQYF	TGTGCCAGCAGTGAAGGTAACAGGGTGGGCGAGCAGTACTTC
TRBV18	NA	TRBJ1-4	TRBD1	15	CASSLRDRGNEKLFF	TGTGCCAGCTCACTACGGGACAGGGGGAATGAAAAACTGTTTTTT
TRBV20-1	NA	TRBJ2-1	NA	14	CSVRGLGYYDEQFF	TGCAGTGTTAGAGGGCTAGGCTACTACGATGAGCAGTTCTTC
TRBV12-3/TRBV12-4	many	TRBJ1-5	TRBD1	14	CASSVTGRDQPQHF	TGTGCCAGCAGTGTGACAGGGCGGGATCAGCCCCAGCATTTT
TRBV28	few	TRBJ2-5	TRBD2	16	CASSSPLAGGLETQYF	TGTGCCAGCAGTTCCCCCTTAGCGGGAGGGTTGGAGACCCAGTACTTC
TRBV10-2	few	TRBJ2-3	NA	15	CASSEVLARTDTQYF	TGCGCCAGCAGTGAGGTCCTAGCCCGCACAGATACGCAGTATTTT
TRBV18	many	TRBJ1-4	NA	14	CASSPSRLNEKLFF	TGTGCCAGCTCACCTTCCAGGCTTAATGAAAAACTGTTTTTT
TRBV5-8	many	TRBJ2-7	NA	14	CASSLGQDPYEQYF	TGTGCCAGCAGCTTGGGTCAGGATCCCTACGAGCAGTACTTC
TRBV3-1	many	TRBJ2-3	TRBD2	15	CASSPRLAGGDGQYF	TGTGCCAGCAGCCCCAGACTAGCGGGAGGGGATGGGCAGTATTTT
TRBV3-1	NA	TRBJ1-6	NA	13	CASSPSLEPPLHF	TGTGCCAGCAGCCCGAGCCTTGAGCCACCCCTCCACTTT
TRBV19	many	TRBJ1-1	NA	14	CASSPGTLNTEAFF	TGTGCCAGCAGCCCCGGGACGCTGAACACTGAAGCTTTCTTT
TRBV6-1	NA	TRBJ2-2	NA	10	CASRTGELFF	TGTGCCAGCAGGACCGGGGAGCTGTTTTTT
TRBV12-3/TRBV12-4	many	TRBJ2-1	NA	14	CASRPNNRDNEQFF	TGTGCCAGCAGGCCCAACAATAGGGATAATGAGCAGTTCTTC